This TCR beta chain is from a study of blood T cells in healthy people across ages. As for the study in general: Roughly one uniquely barcoded beta molecule per two T cells was captured. Points from the study as a whole: Whereas aged donors had fewer naive CD4+ cells, long-lived donors had more of them and higher diversity.

In germline, CDR1 is SGDLS, CDR2 YYNGEE. Deletions cut 4 bases from V and 3 bases from J, with 20 bases between. The CDR3 runs 17 residues. Next came a second PCR, run for about 6 to 12 cycles, which used a sample-barcoded 5' primer along with a J-beta primer mix. TCRdb reprocessed the 5' RACE reads via MiXCR and lists one record per CDR3 protein. The table shows 1.6 million or so distinct CDR3 sequences, with about 31% occurring only once. This clonotype was seen a single time. No antigen is known for it. The sequence came from a woman in her thirties in good health. The chain carries TRBV9 and TRBJ2-1; TRBD2 is a possible D gene (5 bases). The source material was blood. The CDR3 reads CASSSFVVASHYNEQFF. CDR3 in DNA: TGTGCCAGCAGCTCCTTCGTAGTAGCGTCCCACTACAATGAGCAGTTCTTC.